This TCR beta chain is drawn from a study of type 1 regulatory T cells (dated by TCRdb to about 2021). Turning to the overall study: An in vitro protocol by which a Tr1-enriched, alloantigen-specific CD4 T cell product named T-allo10 was generated was characterized in the study. T-allo10 was being evaluated clinically in patients with hematological malignancies who were receiving allogeneic hematopoietic stem cell transplantation.

The sequencing machine was an Illumina MiSeq. Using fastp trimming at Q25 and MiXCR clonotype assembly, TCRdb reanalyzed the public sequencing data and kept in-frame beta chains. Entries are consolidated by CDR3 protein sequence, retaining the most common genes and DNA. The sample table shows 80,000 to 100,000 distinct CDR3 sequences, and roughly 30% are seen once. Jointly, the top ten make up 2.2% of the sample. Trimming accounts for 6 bases at V and 4 bases at J, while the number of junction bases matched to no gene is 6. The CDR3 spans 14 residues, from the cysteine through the phenylalanine. CDR3 DNA is the only sequence kept; it has 42 bases, read in frame from the first base. For CDR1 and CDR2, the germline V gene (reference sequence) lists DFQATT and SNEGSKA. Turning to this clonotype: The antigen this receptor binds is unknown. Base qualities are not at hand, and no much larger clone is one base apart.

The specimen was CD4+ T cells, either the whole sample or a sorted fraction (not recorded which). This sequence originates from a human donor in good health. Recombination linked TRBV20-1 to TRBJ2-2, with TRBD1 identical over 9 junction bases. Read as DNA, the sequence is TGCAGTGCACAACAGGGGGCGGGCACCGGGGAGCTGTTTTTT. Its translation is CSAQQGAGTGELFF.